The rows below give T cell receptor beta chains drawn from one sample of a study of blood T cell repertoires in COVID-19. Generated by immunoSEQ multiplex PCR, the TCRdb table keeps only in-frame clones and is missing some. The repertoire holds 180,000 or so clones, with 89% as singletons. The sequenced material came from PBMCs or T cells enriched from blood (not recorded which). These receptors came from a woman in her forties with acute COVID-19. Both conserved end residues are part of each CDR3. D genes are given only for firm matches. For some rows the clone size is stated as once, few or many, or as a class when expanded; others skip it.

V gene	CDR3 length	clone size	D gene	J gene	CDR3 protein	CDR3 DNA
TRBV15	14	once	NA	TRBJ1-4	CATSRDSLNEKLFF	TGTGCCACCAGCAGGGACAGCCTCAATGAAAAACTGTTTTTT
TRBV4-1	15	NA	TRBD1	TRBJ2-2	CASSQPTGDTGELFF	TGCGCCAGCAGCCAACCGACAGGGGACACCGGGGAGCTGTTTTTT
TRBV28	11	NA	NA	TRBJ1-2	CASRGPYGYTF	TGTGCCAGCAGGGGGCCCTATGGCTACACCTTC
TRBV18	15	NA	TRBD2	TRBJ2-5	CASSPPLAGEETQYF	TGTGCCAGCTCACCACCGCTAGCGGGGGAAGAGACCCAGTACTTC
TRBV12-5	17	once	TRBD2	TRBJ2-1	CASGLVTLAGQYNEQFF	TGTGCTAGTGGTTTGGTGACACTAGCGGGACAATACAATGAGCAGTTCTTC
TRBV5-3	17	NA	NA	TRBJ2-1	CARSLTHPTLCPNEQFF	TGTGCCAGAAGCTTGACACACCCAACCCTGTGCCCCAATGAGCAGTTCTTC
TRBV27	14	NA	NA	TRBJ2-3	CASSNRTVVNTQYF	TGTGCCAGCAGTAACCGGACAGTGGTCAATACGCAGTATTTT
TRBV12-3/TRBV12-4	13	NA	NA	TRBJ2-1	CASSLLLGNEQFF	TGTGCCAGCAGTTTACTACTCGGCAATGAGCAGTTCTTC
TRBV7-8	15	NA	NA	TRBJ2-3	CASSKQGEGTDTQYF	TGTGCCAGCAGCAAGCAGGGCGAGGGCACAGATACGCAGTATTTT
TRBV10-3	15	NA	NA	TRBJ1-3	CAISESAGAGNTIYF	TGTGCCATCAGTGAGTCGGCGGGGGCTGGAAACACCATATATTTT
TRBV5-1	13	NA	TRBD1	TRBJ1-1	CASSVQGGTEAFF	TGCGCCAGCAGCGTACAGGGGGGCACTGAAGCTTTCTTT
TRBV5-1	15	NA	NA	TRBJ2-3	CASSRQGILQDTQYF	TGCGCCAGCAGCCGGCAGGGGATACTCCAAGATACGCAGTATTTT
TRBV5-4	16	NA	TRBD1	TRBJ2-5	CASSRPSPGQQETQYF	TGTGCCAGCAGCCGGCCGAGTCCGGGACAGCAAGAGACCCAGTACTTC
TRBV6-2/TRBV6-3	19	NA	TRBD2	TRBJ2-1	CASSYSSGASGGSYNEQFF	TGTGCCAGCAGTTACTCGAGTGGGGCTAGCGGGGGTTCCTACAATGAGCAGTTCTTC
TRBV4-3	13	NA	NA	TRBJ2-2	CASSQEQYGELFF	TGCGCCAGCAGCCAAGAACAGTACGGGGAGCTGTTTTTT
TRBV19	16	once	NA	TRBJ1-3	CASSIGSGKYGNTIYF	TGTGCCAGTAGTATAGGTTCCGGGAAATACGGAAACACCATATATTTT
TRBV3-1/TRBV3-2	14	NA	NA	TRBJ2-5	CASSQTRFPETQYF	TGTGCCAGCAGCCAAACGAGGTTCCCAGAGACCCAGTACTTC
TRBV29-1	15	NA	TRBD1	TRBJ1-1	CSVFGQGALGTEAFF	TGCAGCGTCTTCGGACAGGGGGCGTTGGGCACTGAAGCTTTCTTT
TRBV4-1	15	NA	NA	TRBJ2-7	CASSQVLGGAYEQYF	TGCGCCAGCAGCCAAGTCCTGGGAGGTGCCTACGAGCAGTACTTC
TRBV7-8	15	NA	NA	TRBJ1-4	CASSLGSGSNEKLFF	TGTGCCAGCAGCTTAGGATCGGGAAGTAATGAAAAACTGTTTTTT
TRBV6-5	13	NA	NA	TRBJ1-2	CASSYSRSYGYTF	TGTGCCAGCAGTTACTCCCGGTCCTATGGCTACACCTTC
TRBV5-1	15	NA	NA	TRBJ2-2	CASSEGAMNTGELFF	TGCGCCAGCAGCGAAGGGGCAATGAACACCGGGGAGCTGTTTTTT
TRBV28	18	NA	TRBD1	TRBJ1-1	CASSLPLILTGTNTEAFF	TGTGCCAGCAGTTTACCCTTAATATTGACAGGGACAAACACTGAAGCTTTCTTT
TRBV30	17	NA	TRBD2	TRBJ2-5	CAWSVPTSGSRQETQYF	TGTGCCTGGAGTGTACCGACTAGCGGGAGTCGGCAAGAGACCCAGTACTTC
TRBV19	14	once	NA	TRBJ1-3	CASSPGGAGNTIYF	TGTGCCAGTAGTCCCGGCGGGGCTGGAAACACCATATATTTT
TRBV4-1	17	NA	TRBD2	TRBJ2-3	CASSQEAAGGLTDTQYF	TGCGCCAGCAGCCAAGAGGCCGCGGGGGGCCTCACAGATACGCAGTATTTT
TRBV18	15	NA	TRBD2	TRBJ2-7	CASSPRLAGVYEQYF	TGTGCCAGCTCACCGAGACTAGCGGGAGTCTACGAGCAGTACTTC
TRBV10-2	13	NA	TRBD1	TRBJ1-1	CASMPQGDTEAFF	TGCGCCAGCATGCCACAGGGGGACACTGAAGCTTTCTTT
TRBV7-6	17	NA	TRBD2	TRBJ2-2	CASSLWASGGNTGELFF	TGTGCCAGCAGTCTGTGGGCTAGCGGGGGGAACACCGGGGAGCTGTTTTTT
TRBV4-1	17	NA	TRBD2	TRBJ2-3	CASSQEASGRATDTQYF	TGCGCCAGCAGCCAAGAGGCTAGCGGGAGGGCAACAGATACGCAGTATTTT
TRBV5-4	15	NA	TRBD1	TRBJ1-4	CASSLDRGGNEKLFF	TGTGCCAGCAGCTTGGACAGGGGAGGCAATGAAAAACTGTTTTTT
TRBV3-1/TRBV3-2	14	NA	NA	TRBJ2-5	CASSPTGFQETQYF	TGTGCCAGCAGCCCAACGGGGTTCCAAGAGACCCAGTACTTC